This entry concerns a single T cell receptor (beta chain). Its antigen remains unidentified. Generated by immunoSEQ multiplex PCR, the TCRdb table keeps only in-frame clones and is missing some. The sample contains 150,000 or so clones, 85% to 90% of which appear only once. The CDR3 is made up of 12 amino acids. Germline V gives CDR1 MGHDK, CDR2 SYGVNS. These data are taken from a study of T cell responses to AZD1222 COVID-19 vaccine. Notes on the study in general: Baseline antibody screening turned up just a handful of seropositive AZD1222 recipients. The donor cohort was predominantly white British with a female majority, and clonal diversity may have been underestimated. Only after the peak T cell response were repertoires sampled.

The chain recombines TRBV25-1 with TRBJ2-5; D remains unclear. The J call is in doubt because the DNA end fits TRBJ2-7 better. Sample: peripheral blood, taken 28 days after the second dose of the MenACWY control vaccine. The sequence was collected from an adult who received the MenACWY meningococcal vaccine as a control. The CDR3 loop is CASSESTYEQYF. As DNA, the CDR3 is TGTGCCAGCAGTGAATCCACCTACGAGCAGTACTTC.